This T cell receptor beta chain derives from a study of T cell responses to AZD1222 COVID-19 vaccine. General study points: Distributed over spike, vaccine-associated CD4 TCRs predominated at 160-218 and 743-854. Increased Spike-specific TCR breadth and depth were observed after two AZD1222 doses. Only a handful of AZD1222 recipients, more than 5 in all, had baseline seropositivity.

Details on this clone: Its antigen is undetermined.

Here immunoSEQ multiplex PCR was the method, and the copy in TCRdb shows in-frame clones only, minus some. The sample comprises tens of thousands of clones, about nine tenths of which are singletons, and about 28% rests with the top ten. Researchers grouped second doses given at about 4 or about 12 weeks into one pool. The length of the CDR3 is 15 residues. Germline CDR1 SGHRS, CDR2 YFSETQ. Germline trimming cut 5 bases from V and 5 bases from J; bases unmatched to any gene: 9. This receptor was taken from an adult who received the AZD1222 COVID-19 vaccine. The chain couples TRBV5-1 to TRBJ2-5; 10 bases align to TRBD2. The sample consisted of peripheral blood, taken 28 days after the second AZD1222 dose. The CDR3 loop is CASSASGRAEETQYF. The CDR3, as DNA: TGCGCCAGCAGTGCCAGCGGGAGGGCCGAGGAGACCCAGTACTTC.